This T cell receptor beta chain was sequenced for a study of blood T cell repertoires in COVID-19. As for the study in general: Specimens from acute and convalescent COVID-19 originated in the United States, Italy and Spain. The cDNA or gDNA used as material had been derived from T cells, B-cell-depleted T cells, or PBMCs.

Original analysis: By means of reference gene primer amplification, nucleated cell counts were estimated. The protocol was immunoSEQ multiplex PCR, while the TCRdb copy is restricted to in-frame clones and leaves out a portion. That table furnishes V, J and clone size, whereas the DNA furnished D and trimming. The sample contains under 80,000 clones, over 70% of which appear only once. Sequenced input: peripheral blood. This TCR came from a human donor in a cohort sampled during active COVID-19.

CDR3 residues: CASSPMGLNTNEQFF. CDR3 nucleotides: TGTGCCAGCAGCCCAATGGGACTAAACACCAATGAGCAGTTCTTC. This chain links TRBV11-2 with TRBJ2-1; the match to TRBD2 covers 7 bases. CDR3 length: 15 residues. Losses at the gene ends were 5 bases for V and 6 bases for J; bases not matched to a gene: 10. CDR1 is SGHAT, CDR2 FQNNGV, per germline.